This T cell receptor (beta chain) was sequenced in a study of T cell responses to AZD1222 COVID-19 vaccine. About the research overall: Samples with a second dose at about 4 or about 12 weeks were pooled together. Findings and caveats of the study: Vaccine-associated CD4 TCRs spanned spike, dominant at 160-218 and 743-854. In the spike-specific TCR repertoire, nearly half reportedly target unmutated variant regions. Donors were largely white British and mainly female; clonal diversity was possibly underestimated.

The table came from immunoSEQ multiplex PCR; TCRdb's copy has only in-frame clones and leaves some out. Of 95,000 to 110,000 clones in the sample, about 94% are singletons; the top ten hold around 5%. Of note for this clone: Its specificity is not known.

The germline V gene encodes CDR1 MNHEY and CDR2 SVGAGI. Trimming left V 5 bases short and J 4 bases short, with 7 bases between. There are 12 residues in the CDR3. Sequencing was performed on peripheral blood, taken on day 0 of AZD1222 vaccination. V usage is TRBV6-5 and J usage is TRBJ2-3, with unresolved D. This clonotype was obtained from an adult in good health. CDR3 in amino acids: CASSPQPDTQYF. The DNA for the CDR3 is TGTGCCAGCAGTCCCCAACCAGATACGCAGTATTTT.